Each of the 21 T cell receptor beta chains below was sequenced from the same sample in a study of T cell responses to AZD1222 COVID-19 vaccine. The assay was immunoSEQ multiplex PCR, and TCRdb's table has in-frame clones only and misses some. This table holds about 150,000 clones, 80% to 95% found once. The sample here was peripheral blood, taken 28 days after the second AZD1222 dose. These receptors were taken from an adult who received the AZD1222 COVID-19 vaccine.

V gene TRBV15 combines with J gene TRBJ2-6; D is unclear. There are 14 residues in the CDR3. CDR1 and CDR2 (germline): LNHNV, YYDKDF (reference sequence). The ends were cut back, 4 bases at V and 4 bases at J, with 8 bases in the middle. The CDR3 loop is CATSTHAGANVLTF. The CDR3, as DNA: TGTGCCACCAGCACCCATGCGGGGGCCAACGTCCTGACTTTC.

The chain carries TRBV3-1 (or the pseudogene TRBV3-2) and TRBJ2-3; 11 positions match TRBD1. Per the germline V gene, CDR1 is LGHDT and CDR2 is YNNKEL (reference sequence). This CDR3 region has 16 residues. Trimming took 4 bases from V and 5 from J; bases not matched to a gene: 8. The CDR3 nucleotides read TGTGCCAGCAGCCCTCTGGGACAGGGGGTAGGAGATACGCAGTATTTT. It yields the protein CASSPLGQGVGDTQYF.

A note on this clone: This sample also contains other DNA sequences that code for the same CDR3. V gene TRBV5-4 combines with J gene TRBJ2-5; 12 bases are a match to TRBD1. Germline V gene sequence: CDR1 SGHNT, CDR2 YYREEE (reference sequence). There are 15 residues in the CDR3. The V and J ends lost 0 bases and 5 bases, in that order; junction bases with no gene match: 2. DNA of the CDR3: TGTGCCAGCAGCTTGGGGGACAGGGGGCGGGAGACCCAGTACTTC. It encodes CASSLGDRGRETQYF.

The chain has TRBV21-1 and TRBJ2-3; whether TRBD2, the table's D call, matches the DNA was not checked. TRBV21-1 represents a pseudogene. CDR3 length: 16 amino acids. This chain's CDR3 is CASSKSGRGNTDTQYF. As DNA, the CDR3 is TGTGCCAGCAGCAAATCAGGGCGGGGGAACACAGATACGCAGTATTTT.

The rearrangement joins TRBV4-2 to TRBJ2-7, with TRBD1 matching over 11 bases. The CDR3 has 15 amino acids. V lost 2 bases, J lost 4 bases, and 4 bases stayed unmatched. Germline CDR1 is LGHNA and CDR2 is YNFKEQ. CDR3 loop: CASSQWGQGGYEQYF. The DNA for the CDR3 is TGTGCCAGCAGCCAATGGGGACAGGGGGGGTACGAGCAGTACTTC.

The J gene is TRBJ2-2, the V gene TRBV7-9, with TRBD2 matching 15 bases. The V and J ends lost 4 bases and 4 bases, in that order; junction bases with no gene match: 7. This CDR3 has 18 residues. Germline CDR1 SEHNR, CDR2 FQNEAQ (reference sequence). The chain's CDR3 is CASSSRTSGRDVTGELFF. The CDR3 bases are TGTGCCAGCAGCTCCCGGACTAGCGGGAGGGATGTCACCGGGGAGCTGTTTTTT.

The chain is built from TRBV5-6 and TRBJ2-1; tentatively, D is TRBD1 or TRBD2 (5 bases each). Germline V gene sequence: CDR1 SGHDT, CDR2 YYEEEE. This CDR3 has 16 residues. Trimming removed 5 bases at V and 10 bases at J, with 25 bases between. The CDR3, as DNA: TGTGCCAGCAGTGTGTTCGGGACCCAGGTGAGGGGCGAGCAGTTCTTC. It translates to CASSVFGTQVRGEQFF. Looking up the rest from reference TRBV5-6 and TRBJ2-1 gives the full variable domain: DAGVTQSPTHLIKTRGQQVTLRCSPKSGHDTVSWYQQALGQGPQFIFQYYEEEERQRGNFPDRFSGHQFPNYSSELNVNALLLGDSALYLCASSVFGTQVRGEQFFGPGTRLTVL.

The CDR3 DNA follows: TGTGCCAGTAGTATCTTAGGCGGGGAACTAGGTGGCTACACCTTC. Its translation: CASSILGGELGGYTF. This rearrangement joins TRBV19 to TRBJ1-2; D not resolved. V shed 3 bases and J shed 7 bases, with 18 bases lying between them. This CDR3 is built from 15 residues. The germline V gene has CDR1 LNHDA and CDR2 SQIVND (reference sequence).

This chain joins TRBV3-1 (or the pseudogene TRBV3-2) and TRBJ1-2; possible D gene TRBD1, 6 bases. The CDR3 has 13 residues. Trimming cost V 2 bases and J 7 bases, with 11 bases left between them. Germline loops: CDR1 LGHDT, CDR2 YNNKEL (reference sequence). The CDR3 DNA follows: TGTGCCAGCAGCCAACAGGGGCGGGGTGGCTACACCTTC. Its translation is CASSQQGRGGYTF.

V gene TRBV5-4 combines with J gene TRBJ1-2; TRBD1 aligns across 8 bases. J was trimmed by 1 base and V by 2 bases; bases with no gene match: 7. Germline V CDR1 and CDR2: SGHNT, YYREEE (reference sequence). The CDR3 runs 16 residues. This chain's CDR3 is CASSLLRDRNNYGYTF. CDR3 in DNA: TGTGCCAGCAGCTTACTCCGGGACAGGAATAACTATGGCTACACCTTC.

The V and J genes are TRBV12-3 or TRBV12-4 and TRBJ2-7; 9 bases match TRBD2. V shed 6 bases and J 6 bases; nucleotides not matched to a gene: 6. This CDR3 comprises 13 residues. CDR3 nucleotide sequence: TGTGCCAGCAGCCCGGGACTAGCTCTCGAGCAGTACTTC. Amino acids: CASSPGLALEQYF.

The chain links TRBV5-4 to TRBJ1-1; TRBD1 might be the D (6 bases). Germline V CDR1 and CDR2: SGHNT, YYREEE (reference sequence). V was cut by 0 bases and J by 3 bases, with 15 bases left in between. The CDR3 is made up of 16 amino acids. The CDR3 region is CASSLAGGALYTEAFF. The CDR3 DNA reads as TGTGCCAGCAGCTTGGCGGGGGGGGCCCTTTACACTGAAGCTTTCTTT.

The CDR3 loop reads CASSAGTGVFSYEQYF. In nucleotides, the CDR3 is TGTGCCAGCAGTGCCGGGACAGGGGTTTTTTCCTACGAGCAGTACTTC. The chain couples TRBV5-6 to TRBJ2-7, with 10 bases aligning to TRBD1. With V trimmed by 5 bases and J by 1 base, 9 bases remained unmatched. The CDR3 has 16 residues. Germline lookup yields CDR1 SGHDT and CDR2 YYEEEE.

V gene TRBV2 combines with J gene TRBJ1-3; possibly TRBD1 for D (6 bases). V shed 4 bases and J shed 3 bases, with 13 bases lying between them. CDR1 and CDR2 from the germline V gene are SNHLY and FYNNEI. The CDR3 has 15 residues. This chain's CDR3 is CASSGRGGIGNTIYF. The DNA for the CDR3 is TGTGCCAGCAGTGGAAGAGGGGGTATTGGAAACACCATATATTTT.

The chain couples TRBV30 to TRBJ1-1; D unresolved. Between the trimmed V and J ends, which lost 2 bases and 7 bases, there was a span of 8 bases. The CDR3 sequence is 11 residues long. CDR1 is GTSNPN, CDR2 SVGIG, per germline (reference sequence). CDR3 amino acids: CAWSPGREAFF. Here the CDR3 DNA reads TGTGCCTGGAGTCCGGGCCGTGAAGCTTTCTTT.

This clone was observed once. This chain links TRBV14 with TRBJ2-1; 7 bases align to TRBD1. Trimming removed 4 bases from V and 9 bases from J; junction bases left unmatched: 3. This CDR3 region has 12 residues. Germline CDR1 is SGHDN and CDR2 is FVKESK. CDR3 in DNA: TGTGCCAGCAGCCCGACAGGGCGTGAGCAGTTCTTC. Translated, it gives CASSPTGREQFF.

The V and J genes are TRBV10-3 and TRBJ1-5, with no clear D. Between the trimmed V and J ends, which lost 3 bases and 8 bases, there was a span of 11 bases. The CDR3 has 13 amino acids. In germline, CDR1 is ENHRY, CDR2 SYGVKD. CDR3 protein: CAISDDKLKPQHF. The DNA of the CDR3 is TGTGCCATCAGTGATGACAAACTGAAGCCCCAGCATTTT.

This clone was seen a single time. As DNA, the CDR3 is TGTGCCAGCCACCCGCAGGGGGTAATCCTTCATCAGCCCCAGCATTTT. Protein sequence: CASHPQGVILHQPQHF. The chain couples TRBV11-3 to TRBJ1-5; 7 bases map to TRBD1. V lost 8 bases and J lost 5; bases outside the gene matches: 15. CDR1 and CDR2 (germline): SGHNT, YENEEA. The CDR3 loop spans 16 amino acids.

The CDR3 DNA follows: TGTGCCAGCACCCCGGGGCCCCTAGCGGGAGATAACACAGATACGCAGTATTTT. Protein product: CASTPGPLAGDNTDTQYF. V gene TRBV7-9 combines with J gene TRBJ2-3; 10 positions agree with TRBD2. V lost 7 bases and J lost 2; bases outside the gene matches: 15. This CDR3 has 18 amino acids. The germline V gene has CDR1 SEHNR and CDR2 FQNEAQ (reference sequence).

This chain links TRBV18 with TRBJ1-2, with D unclear. The CDR3 is made up of 13 amino acids. Germline assignment: CDR1 KGHSH and CDR2 LQKENI. The ends were cut back, 3 bases at V and 9 bases at J, with 14 bases in the middle. The CDR3 nucleotides read TGTGCCAGCTCACCTTCCGACACCCGGAGCTACACCTTC. Protein: CASSPSDTRSYTF.

The V call is TRBV30, the J call TRBJ2-7, with a possible D match to TRBD2 (6 bases). The CDR3 runs to 15 residues. The V end was cut by 2 bases, the J end by 0 bases, with 14 bases between. Germline CDR1 is GTSNPN and CDR2 is SVGIG (reference sequence). This CDR3 reads CAWSPLATYSYEQYF. CDR3 bases: TGTGCCTGGAGTCCCCTAGCGACCTACTCCTACGAGCAGTACTTC.